Below, 26 T cell receptor beta chains from the same sample are listed, as sequenced in a study of OX40 agonist ivuxolimab in advanced cancers. Produced via immunoSEQ multiplex PCR; TCRdb's table is partial and in-frame only. The sample shows about 51,000 clones, about nine tenths of them seen only once. Sequenced material: CD4+ or CD8+ T cells sorted from blood, taken in a trial of the OX40 agonist ivuxolimab. All receptors derive from an adult with an advanced solid tumor such as melanoma, head and neck, liver or kidney cancer.

The chain joins TRBV18 to TRBJ1-1, with D possibly TRBD1 on 5 matching bases. Germline V lookup: CDR1 KGHSH, CDR2 LQKENI. The CDR3 sequence is 14 residues long. Trimming left V 6 bases short and J 4 bases short, with 15 bases between. The CDR3 DNA reads TGTGCCAGCTCCCGCCCCGGGGCAGGCACTGAAGCTTTCTTT. It specifies CASSRPGAGTEAFF.

The rearrangement joins TRBV19 to TRBJ1-6; D remains unclear. Germline CDR1 LNHDA, CDR2 SQIVND (reference sequence). The V and J ends lost 3 bases and 11 bases respectively, with 8 bases between them. This CDR3 spans 12 amino acids. Here the CDR3 DNA reads TGTGCCAGTAGTATGGGTGAAGCACCCCTCCACTTT. Protein: CASSMGEAPLHF.

The CDR3 DNA reads TGTGCCAGCAGCCTCGATTACTCTGGGGCCAACGTCCTGACTTTC. It is translated as CASSLDYSGANVLTF. The chain recombines TRBV28 with TRBJ2-6, with D unresolved. The V end lost 6 bases, the J end lost 0 bases, and 9 bases lay between the germline ends. The CDR3 loop spans 15 amino acids. Germline CDR1 MDHEN, CDR2 SYDVKM.

The rearrangement links TRBV28 to TRBJ1-5, with D tentatively TRBD1 (5 bases). Trimming took off 7 bases at V and 3 bases at J, with 16 bases between the two ends. Per germline, CDR1 MDHEN and CDR2 SYDVKM. The CDR3 spans 15 residues. CDR3 residues: CASTLGAAPNQPQHF. The CDR3 region has the DNA TGTGCCAGCACTCTTGGGGCGGCCCCCAATCAGCCCCAGCATTTT.

The V call is TRBV28, the J call TRBJ2-5, with D possibly matching TRBD1 (5 bases). The CDR3 extends over 14 amino acids. Between the trimmed V and J ends, which lost 6 bases and 4 bases, there was a span of 15 bases. Germline V lookup: CDR1 MDHEN, CDR2 SYDVKM. CDR3 sequence (DNA): TGTGCCAGCAGCGAAGTGGCAGGGCGAGAGACCCAGTACTTC. Translated, it gives CASSEVAGRETQYF. Filled out from reference TRBV28 and TRBJ2-5, the complete variable domain reads DVKVTQSSRYLVKRTGEKVFLECVQDMDHENMFWYRQDPGLGLRLIYFSYDVKMKEKGDIPEGYSVSREKKERFSLILESASTNQTSMYLCASSEVAGRETQYFGPGTRLLVL.

The chain joins TRBV9 to TRBJ2-5; 8 bases are shared with TRBD1. Trimming took 3 bases from V and 2 from J; bases not matched to a gene: 3. Germline V gives CDR1 SGDLS, CDR2 YYNGEE. This CDR3 has 14 residues. CDR3 sequence (DNA): TGTGCCAGCAGCGCTTGGACAGGGCAAGAGACCCAGTACTTC. It yields the protein CASSAWTGQETQYF.

The chain couples TRBV2 to TRBJ1-1; no reliable D call. The germline gives CDR1 SNHLY, CDR2 FYNNEI. This CDR3 has 13 amino acids. V was trimmed by 5 bases and J by 0 bases, leaving 7 bases between them. CDR3 sequence: CASSLRVNTEAFF. CDR3 DNA sequence: TGTGCCAGCAGTCTCCGGGTGAACACTGAAGCTTTCTTT.

The chain joins TRBV7-2 to TRBJ2-2, with a weak D call TRBD2 (5 bases). Trimming cost V 6 bases and J 2 bases, with 16 bases left between them. Germline V CDR1 and CDR2: SGHTA, FQGNSA. This CDR3 is built from 16 residues. CDR3 nucleotides: TGTGCCAGCAGTCGTGCGGGTTACAGCAACACCGGGGAGCTGTTTTTT. It yields the protein CASSRAGYSNTGELFF.

The chain combines TRBV6-6 with TRBJ2-1; the match to TRBD1 covers 10 bases. The germline V gene has CDR1 MNHNY and CDR2 SVGAGI (reference sequence). CDR3 length: 14 residues. Unmatched junction bases numbered 3, after V lost 7 bases and J lost 3 bases. This CDR3 reads CASTRDRGYNEQFF. The CDR3 DNA follows: TGTGCCAGCACCCGGGACAGGGGCTACAATGAGCAGTTCTTC.

The chain carries TRBV20-1 and TRBJ2-1, with D uncertain. The germline V gene has CDR1 DFQATT and CDR2 SNEGSKA (reference sequence). The CDR3 contains 11 residues. With 6 bases removed from V and 8 bases from J, the gap between germline ends came to 11 bases. The CDR3, as DNA: TGCAGTGCCGTCGACGTCGATGAGCAGTTCTTC. Its translation is CSAVDVDEQFF.

The chain couples TRBV6-6 to TRBJ1-1, with unresolved D. Deletions cut 6 bases from V and 0 bases from J, with 11 bases between. There are 14 residues in the CDR3. CDR1 and CDR2 from the germline V gene are MNHNY and SVGAGI (reference sequence). The CDR3 DNA reads TGTGCCAGCAGCTCCCAGCTGATGAACACTGAAGCTTTCTTT. Translated: CASSSQLMNTEAFF.

The V gene is TRBV19, the J gene TRBJ1-1, with D maybe TRBD1 (5 bases). V was pared by 5 bases and J by 5 bases, with 15 bases between. Germline V gene data show CDR1 as LNHDA and CDR2 as SQIVND (reference sequence). The length of the CDR3 is 14 residues. CDR3 DNA sequence: TGTGCCAGTAGTGAGCAGGGCGGAGGGACTGAAGCTTTCTTT. This gives the protein CASSEQGGGTEAFF.

This chain links TRBV18 with TRBJ2-1; a weak D match, TRBD2 (6 bases). There are 14 residues in the CDR3. V lost 3 bases and J lost 7, with 13 bases in between. Germline values: CDR1 KGHSH, CDR2 LQKENI. CDR3 loop: CASSPGLAINEQFF. The CDR3 DNA is TGTGCCAGCTCACCCGGGCTAGCGATTAATGAGCAGTTCTTC.

This chain uses TRBV19 with TRBJ2-7; TRBD1 might be the D (5 bases). V lost 1 base and J lost 3, with 13 bases in between. This CDR3 region has 15 residues. Germline CDR1 reads LNHDA; CDR2 reads SQIVND (reference sequence). The CDR3 nucleotides read TGTGCCAGTAGTATAGTTACAGGAGACTTCTACGAGCAGTACTTC. Translation: CASSIVTGDFYEQYF.

The rearrangement joins TRBV6-1 to TRBJ2-5; D is unresolved. The V gene's germline CDR1 is MNHNS and CDR2 SASEGT. The germline V and J ends were trimmed by 6 bases and 1 base, with 9 bases remaining between them. The CDR3 has 13 residues. In DNA, the CDR3 is TGTGCCAGCAGCCTACAGCCCCAAGAGACCCAGTACTTC. It is translated as CASSLQPQETQYF.

The chain couples TRBV5-1 to TRBJ2-3, with 14 bases fitting TRBD2. The CDR3 is made up of 16 amino acids. The germline CDR1 and CDR2 sequences are SGHRS and YFSETQ. V lost 4 bases to trimming and J lost 6 bases; unmatched junction nucleotides: 7. The CDR3: CASSPRTSGGSDTQYF. CDR3 coding DNA: TGCGCCAGCAGCCCGAGGACTAGCGGGGGGTCGGATACGCAGTATTTT.

The genes are TRBV21-1 and TRBJ2-1; the listed D gene, TRBD2, was not tested against the DNA. TRBV21-1 is termed a pseudogene. The CDR3 covers 20 residues. CDR3 DNA sequence: TGTGCCAGCAGCAACCCTTTGGCATTAGCGGGAGATTTGGTCGACAATGAGCAGTTCTTC. Protein sequence: CASSNPLALAGDLVDNEQFF.

V gene TRBV2 combines with J gene TRBJ2-7; 9 nucleotides align to TRBD2. J lost 5 bases, V lost 7 bases, and 9 bases had no gene match. CDR3 length: 14 residues. The germline gives CDR1 SNHLY, CDR2 FYNNEI. The CDR3 bases are TGTGCCAGCAAATATCTAGCGGGATCGGACGAGCAGTACTTC. It translates to CASKYLAGSDEQYF. Full variable domain (remainder filled in from reference TRBV2 and TRBJ2-7): EPEVTQTPSHQVTQMGQEVILRCVPISNHLYFYWYRQILGQKVEFLVSFYNNEISEKSEIFDDQFSVERPDGSNFTLKIRSTKLEDSAMYFCASKYLAGSDEQYFGPGTRLTVT.

This chain links TRBV28 with TRBJ2-1, with 11 nucleotides matching TRBD2. This CDR3 spans 15 amino acids. Germline V CDR1 and CDR2: MDHEN, SYDVKM. V was pared by 5 bases and J by 4 bases, with 4 bases of the junction left unmatched. The CDR3, as DNA: TGTGCCAGCAGTACCGGGACTAGCGGTTACAATGAGCAGTTCTTC. It is translated as CASSTGTSGYNEQFF. Full variable domain (rest looked up from reference TRBV28 and TRBJ2-1): DVKVTQSSRYLVKRTGEKVFLECVQDMDHENMFWYRQDPGLGLRLIYFSYDVKMKEKGDIPEGYSVSREKKERFSLILESASTNQTSMYLCASSTGTSGYNEQFFGPGTRLTVL.

The gene calls are TRBV6-5 and TRBJ1-5; D possibly corresponds to TRBD1 (6 bases). The CDR3 covers 15 residues. Trimming stripped 0 bases from V and 2 bases from J, with 8 bases between. Germline-derived CDR1 and CDR2 are MNHEY and SVGAGI. The CDR3, as DNA: TGTGCCAGCAGTTACTCTAGGGGGGGCAATCAGCCCCAGCATTTT. Protein sequence: CASSYSRGGNQPQHF.

The rearrangement links TRBV10-2 to TRBJ2-1; TRBD1 might be the D (6 bases). Germline lookup yields CDR1 WSHSY and CDR2 SAAADI. V was pared by 6 bases and J by 4 bases, with 16 bases between. This CDR3 contains 15 residues. The CDR3 loop reads CASSPGTPVYNEQFF. As DNA, the CDR3 is TGCGCCAGCAGCCCGGGGACACCTGTATACAATGAGCAGTTCTTC.

The chain couples TRBV15 to TRBJ1-4, with D tentatively TRBD1 (6 bases). V was pared by 3 bases and J by 11 bases, with 13 bases between. The CDR3 is 13 residues long. The germline V gene encodes CDR1 LNHNV and CDR2 YYDKDF (reference sequence). In DNA form, the CDR3 reads TGTGCCACCAGCAGTACAGGGCCTGGGAAACTGTTTTTT. It encodes CATSSTGPGKLFF.

The CDR3 coding sequence is TGTGCCAGCAGCCTAGGACAGGGTGAGACCCAGTACTTC. This translates into CASSLGQGETQYF. The rearrangement joins TRBV7-6 to TRBJ2-5; 8 nucleotides agree with TRBD1. CDR1 is SGHVS, CDR2 FNYEAQ, per germline. The CDR3 is made up of 13 amino acids. The J segment lost 5 bases and the V segment lost 5 bases, leaving 4 bases of the junction unmatched.

This rearrangement joins TRBV6-1 to TRBJ1-1; no clear D. The V gene lost 3 bases and the J gene lost 1 base, with 9 bases spanning the gap. Per the germline V gene, CDR1 is MNHNS and CDR2 is SASEGT. CDR3 length: 14 residues. The CDR3 DNA sequence: TGTGCCAGCAGTGATTACGACAAGAACACTGAAGCTTTCTTT. Encoded protein: CASSDYDKNTEAFF.

The chain is built from TRBV5-4 and TRBJ2-2; 10 bases are shared with TRBD2. V was pared by 1 base and J by 2 bases, with 2 bases of the junction left unmatched. The germline V gene encodes CDR1 SGHNT and CDR2 YYREEE (reference sequence). CDR3 length equals 16 residues. CDR3 nucleotides: TGTGCCAGCAGCTTGACTAGCGGGACAAACACCGGGGAGCTGTTTTTT. It codes for CASSLTSGTNTGELFF.

The chain joins TRBV2 to TRBJ1-6; 9 bases match TRBD1. Germline loops: CDR1 SNHLY, CDR2 FYNNEI. This CDR3 contains 15 residues. Germline trimming cut 4 bases from V and 7 bases from J; bases unmatched to any gene: 5. CDR3 residues: CASSGDRVGNSPLHF. Here the CDR3 DNA reads TGTGCCAGCAGTGGGGACAGGGTGGGGAATTCACCCCTCCACTTT.